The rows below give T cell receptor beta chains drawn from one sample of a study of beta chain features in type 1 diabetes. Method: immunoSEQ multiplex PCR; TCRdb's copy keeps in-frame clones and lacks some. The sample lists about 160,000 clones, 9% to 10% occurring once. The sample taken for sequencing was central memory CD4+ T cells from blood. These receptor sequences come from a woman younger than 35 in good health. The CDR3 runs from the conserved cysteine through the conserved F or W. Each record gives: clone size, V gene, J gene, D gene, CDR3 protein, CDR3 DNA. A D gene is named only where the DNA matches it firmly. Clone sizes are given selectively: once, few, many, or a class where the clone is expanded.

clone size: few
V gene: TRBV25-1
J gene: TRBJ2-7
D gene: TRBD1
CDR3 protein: CASSDRGYEQYF
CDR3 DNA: TGTGCCAGCAGTGACAGGGGGTACGAGCAGTACTTC

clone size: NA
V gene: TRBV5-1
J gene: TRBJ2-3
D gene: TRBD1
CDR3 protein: CASSFTGTGPTDTQYF
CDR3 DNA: TGCGCCAGCAGCTTCACCGGGACAGGGCCCACAGATACGCAGTATTTT

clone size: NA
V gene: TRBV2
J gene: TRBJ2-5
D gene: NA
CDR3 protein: CASSVERQETQYF
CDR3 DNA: TGTGCCAGCAGTGTAGAACGACAAGAGACCCAGTACTTC

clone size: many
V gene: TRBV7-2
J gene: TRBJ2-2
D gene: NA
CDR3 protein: CASSAGANTGELFF
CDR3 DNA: TGTGCCAGCAGCGCCGGGGCGAACACCGGGGAGCTGTTTTTT

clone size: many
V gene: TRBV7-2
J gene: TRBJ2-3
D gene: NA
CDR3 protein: CASSLDRESTDTQYF
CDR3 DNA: TGTGCCAGCAGCTTAGACAGGGAAAGCACAGATACGCAGTATTTT

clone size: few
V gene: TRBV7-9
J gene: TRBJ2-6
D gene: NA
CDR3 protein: CASSHSVSGANVLTF
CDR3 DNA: TGTGCCAGCAGCCATAGCGTCTCTGGGGCCAACGTCCTGACTTTC

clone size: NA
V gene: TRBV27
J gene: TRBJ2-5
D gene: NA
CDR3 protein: CASSLLFQETQYF
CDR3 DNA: TGTGCCAGCAGTTTACTATTCCAAGAGACCCAGTACTTC

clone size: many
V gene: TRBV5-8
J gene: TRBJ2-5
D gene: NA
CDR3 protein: CASSPDTLQETQYF
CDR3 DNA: TGTGCCAGCAGCCCAGACACTCTACAAGAGACCCAGTACTTC

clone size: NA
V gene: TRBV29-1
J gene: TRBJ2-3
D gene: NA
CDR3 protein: CSPAAGPSTDTQYF
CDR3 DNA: TGCAGCCCCGCCGCGGGACCGAGCACAGATACGCAGTATTTT

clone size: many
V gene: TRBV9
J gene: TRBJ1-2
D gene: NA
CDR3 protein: CASSPRAGVLNYGYTF
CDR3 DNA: TGTGCCAGCAGCCCCCGGGCAGGGGTTCTCAACTATGGCTACACCTTC

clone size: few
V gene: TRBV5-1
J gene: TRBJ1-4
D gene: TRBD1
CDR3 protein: CASSLEPGGEEKLFF
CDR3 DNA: TGCGCCAGCAGCTTGGAACCAGGGGGCGAGGAAAAACTGTTTTTT

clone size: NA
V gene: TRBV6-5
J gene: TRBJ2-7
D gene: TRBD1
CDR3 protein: CASSPDRVPSYEQYF
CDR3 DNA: TGTGCCAGCAGTCCTGACAGGGTCCCTTCCTACGAGCAGTACTTC

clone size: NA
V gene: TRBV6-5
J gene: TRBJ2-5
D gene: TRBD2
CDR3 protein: CASSSSGRNFETQYF
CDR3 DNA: TGTGCCAGCAGCTCTAGCGGGAGGAATTTTGAGACCCAGTACTTC

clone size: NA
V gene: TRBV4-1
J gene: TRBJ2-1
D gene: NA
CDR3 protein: CASSQRSGLLSYNEQFF
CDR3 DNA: TGCGCCAGCAGCCAACGCTCAGGACTTCTCTCCTACAATGAGCAGTTCTTC

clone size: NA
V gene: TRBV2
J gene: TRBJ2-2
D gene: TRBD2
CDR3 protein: CASGLGVTGELFF
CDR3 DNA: TGTGCCAGCGGACTAGGGGTCACCGGGGAGCTGTTTTTT

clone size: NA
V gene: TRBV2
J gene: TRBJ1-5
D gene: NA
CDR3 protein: CASSVRSGNQPQHF
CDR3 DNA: TGTGCCAGCAGTGTTCGCAGCGGGAATCAGCCCCAGCATTTT

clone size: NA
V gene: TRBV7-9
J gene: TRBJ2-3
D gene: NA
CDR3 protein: CASSVVADTQYF
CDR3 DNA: TGTGCCAGCAGCGTAGTAGCTGATACGCAGTATTTT

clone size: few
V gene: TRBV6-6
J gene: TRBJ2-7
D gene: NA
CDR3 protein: CASSARGYEQYF
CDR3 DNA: TGTGCCAGCAGTGCCAGGGGATACGAGCAGTACTTC

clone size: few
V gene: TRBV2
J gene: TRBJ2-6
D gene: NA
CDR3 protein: CASSDMMGDNLTF
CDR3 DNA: TGTGCCAGCAGTGACATGATGGGGGACAACCTGACTTTC

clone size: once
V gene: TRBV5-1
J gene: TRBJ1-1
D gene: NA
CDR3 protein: CASSLVREGTEAFF
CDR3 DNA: TGCGCCAGCAGCTTGGTTCGAGAGGGCACTGAAGCTTTCTTT

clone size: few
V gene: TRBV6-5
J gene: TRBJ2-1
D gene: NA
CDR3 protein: CASSYEGRNEQFF
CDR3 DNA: TGTGCCAGCAGTTACGAGGGTCGAAATGAGCAGTTCTTC

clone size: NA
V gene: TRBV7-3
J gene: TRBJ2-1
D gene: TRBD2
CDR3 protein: CASRPSGGSDEQFF
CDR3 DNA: TGTGCCAGCAGACCTAGCGGGGGGAGCGATGAGCAGTTCTTC

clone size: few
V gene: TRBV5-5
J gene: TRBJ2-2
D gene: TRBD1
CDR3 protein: CASSLSQGAYTGELFF
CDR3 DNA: TGTGCCAGCAGCTTGAGTCAGGGGGCTTACACCGGGGAGCTGTTTTTT

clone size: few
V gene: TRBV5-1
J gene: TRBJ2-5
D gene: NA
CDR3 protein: CASSFTPQGGQETQYF
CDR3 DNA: TGCGCCAGCAGCTTTACCCCACAGGGGGGGCAAGAGACCCAGTACTTC

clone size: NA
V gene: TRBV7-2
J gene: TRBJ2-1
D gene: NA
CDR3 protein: CASRPPPGTRNEQFF
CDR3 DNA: TGTGCCAGCAGACCTCCTCCCGGGACTCGGAATGAGCAGTTCTTC

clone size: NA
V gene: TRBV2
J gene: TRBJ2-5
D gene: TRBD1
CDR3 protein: CASRLTGEETQYF
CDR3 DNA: TGTGCCAGCAGATTGACAGGGGAAGAGACCCAGTACTTC

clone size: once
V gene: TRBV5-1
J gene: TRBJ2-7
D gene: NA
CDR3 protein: CASFEGGGTRWEQYF
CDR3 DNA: TGCGCCAGCTTTGAAGGCGGCGGGACCCGATGGGAGCAGTACTTC

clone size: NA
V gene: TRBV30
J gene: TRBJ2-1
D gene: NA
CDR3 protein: CAWSLGSSYNEQFF
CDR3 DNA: TGTGCCTGGAGTTTAGGGAGCTCCTACAATGAGCAGTTCTTC

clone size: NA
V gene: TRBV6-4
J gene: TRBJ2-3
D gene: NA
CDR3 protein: CASSGPGAGLPTDTQYF
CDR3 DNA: TGTGCCAGCAGTGGTCCTGGGGCAGGCCTTCCCACAGATACGCAGTATTTT

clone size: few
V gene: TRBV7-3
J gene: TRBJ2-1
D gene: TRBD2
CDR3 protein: CASSNSGGAYNEQFF
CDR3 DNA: TGTGCCAGCAGTAATAGCGGGGGGGCCTACAATGAGCAGTTCTTC

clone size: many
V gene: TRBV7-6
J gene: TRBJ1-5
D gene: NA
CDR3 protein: CASSPMSGLNQPQHF
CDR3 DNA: TGTGCCAGCAGCCCGATGTCAGGACTCAATCAGCCCCAGCATTTT

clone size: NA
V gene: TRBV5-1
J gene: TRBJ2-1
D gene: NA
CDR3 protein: CASSLTSRGFNEQFF
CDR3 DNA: TGCGCCAGCAGCTTGACTAGCCGGGGTTTCAATGAGCAGTTCTTC

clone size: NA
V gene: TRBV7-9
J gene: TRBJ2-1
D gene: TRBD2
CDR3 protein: CASSPRLAGSSYNEQFF
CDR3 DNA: TGTGCCAGCAGCCCTAGACTAGCGGGTAGCTCCTACAATGAGCAGTTCTTC

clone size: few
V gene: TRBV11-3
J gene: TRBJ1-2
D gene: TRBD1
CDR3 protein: CASSLGQGPYGYTF
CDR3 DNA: TGTGCCAGCAGCTTAGGACAGGGGCCCTATGGCTACACCTTC

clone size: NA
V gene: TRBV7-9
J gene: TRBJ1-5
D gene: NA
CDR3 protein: CASSLQGNQPQHF
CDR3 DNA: TGTGCCAGCAGCTTACAGGGCAATCAGCCCCAGCATTTT

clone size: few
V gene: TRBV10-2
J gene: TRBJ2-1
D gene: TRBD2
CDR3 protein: CASSDGGGGSHNEQFF
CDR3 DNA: TGCGCCAGCAGTGACGGGGGGGGCGGGAGTCACAATGAGCAGTTCTTC

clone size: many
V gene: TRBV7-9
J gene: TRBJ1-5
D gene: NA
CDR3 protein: CASSNQGPQHF
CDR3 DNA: TGTGCCAGCAGCAATCAGGGACCCCAGCATTTT

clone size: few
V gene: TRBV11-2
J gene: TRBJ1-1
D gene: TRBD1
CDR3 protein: CASSRQGDTEAFF
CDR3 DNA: TGTGCCAGCAGCCGACAGGGCGACACTGAAGCTTTCTTT